This is a list of T cell receptor beta chains from one sample in a study of coeliac disease. The protocol was immunoSEQ multiplex PCR, while the TCRdb copy is restricted to in-frame clones and leaves out a portion. The data contain several thousand clones, approximately 67% of them singletons. Sequences were obtained from lymphocytes from the gut lamina propria. These receptors originate from a man between 60 and 70 years old with celiac disease on a gluten-free diet. Each CDR3 is given with its conserved first and last residue. Each record gives: J gene, V gene, clone size, D gene, CDR3 DNA, CDR3 protein. A D gene is named only where the DNA matches it firmly. A row's size may be missing; if present it is once, few, many or a size class.

j_gene: TRBJ1-3; v_gene: TRBV2; abundance: once; d_gene: TRBD1; CDR3nt: TGTGCCAGCAGTTCCCTCAGGGGGGCTGGAAACACCATATATTTT; CDR3aa: CASSSLRGAGNTIYF
j_gene: TRBJ1-2; v_gene: TRBV30; abundance: -; d_gene: TRBD1; CDR3nt: TGTGCCTGGAGTGTAATGGGACAGCAGGTTCGGGCAGACTACACCTTC; CDR3aa: CAWSVMGQQVRADYTF
j_gene: TRBJ1-1; v_gene: TRBV5-5; abundance: -; d_gene: -; CDR3nt: TGTGCCAGCAGCCTCGCAGAAGACGCCGGGGGAGAAGCTTTCTTT; CDR3aa: CASSLAEDAGGEAFF
j_gene: TRBJ2-1; v_gene: TRBV4-1; abundance: -; d_gene: TRBD1; CDR3nt: TGCGCCAGCAGCCGGGACAGTTACAATGAGCAGTTCTTC; CDR3aa: CASSRDSYNEQFF
j_gene: TRBJ1-3; v_gene: TRBV6-1; abundance: -; d_gene: -; CDR3nt: TGTGCCAGCAGTGGGACATCTGGAAACACCATATATTTT; CDR3aa: CASSGTSGNTIYF
j_gene: TRBJ1-1; v_gene: TRBV18; abundance: few; d_gene: TRBD1; CDR3nt: TGTGCCAGCTCACAGGGGGCAGGAAATGAAGCTTTCTTT; CDR3aa: CASSQGAGNEAFF
j_gene: TRBJ1-4; v_gene: TRBV19; abundance: -; d_gene: -; CDR3nt: TGTGCCAGTAGTACCCGAGCCTCAAAACTGTTTTTT; CDR3aa: CASSTRASKLFF
j_gene: TRBJ2-5; v_gene: TRBV6-5; abundance: -; d_gene: -; CDR3nt: TGTGCCAGCAGCCCGACGGCCCCCCCCGGGGCCCAGTACTTC; CDR3aa: CASSPTAPPGAQYF
j_gene: TRBJ1-5; v_gene: TRBV6-1; abundance: -; d_gene: TRBD1; CDR3nt: TGTGCCAGACCCCGAACAGGGGGCGCGAGGCAGCCCCAGCATTTT; CDR3aa: CARPRTGGARQPQHF
j_gene: TRBJ1-6; v_gene: TRBV6-6; abundance: few; d_gene: TRBD1; CDR3nt: TGTGCCAGCAGTTACGAGAGGGGGCGAGCAAATTCACCCCTCCACTTT; CDR3aa: CASSYERGRANSPLHF
j_gene: TRBJ2-2; v_gene: TRBV2; abundance: -; d_gene: TRBD2; CDR3nt: TGTGCCAGCAGTGAGGGGGGGGCGAACACCGGGGAGCTGTTTTTT; CDR3aa: CASSEGGANTGELFF
j_gene: TRBJ1-5; v_gene: TRBV28; abundance: -; d_gene: TRBD1; CDR3nt: TGTGCCAGCGGGGTCCCGCAGGGGGCTTATCAGCCCCAGCATTTT; CDR3aa: CASGVPQGAYQPQHF
j_gene: TRBJ1-2; v_gene: TRBV29-1; abundance: few; d_gene: TRBD1; CDR3nt: TGCAGCGTCGGATGGACAGGGGACTATGGCTACACCTTC; CDR3aa: CSVGWTGDYGYTF
j_gene: TRBJ2-7; v_gene: TRBV6-5; abundance: -; d_gene: -; CDR3nt: TGTGCCAGCAGTTACTTTACCGGGACATCTTACGAGCAGTACTTC; CDR3aa: CASSYFTGTSYEQYF
j_gene: TRBJ2-2; v_gene: TRBV7-6; abundance: few; d_gene: TRBD1; CDR3nt: TGTGCCAGCAGCTTAGAAGGACAGGGGGCCGGGGAGCTGTTTTTT; CDR3aa: CASSLEGQGAGELFF
j_gene: TRBJ2-3; v_gene: TRBV7-2; abundance: -; d_gene: TRBD1; CDR3nt: TGTGCCAGCAGCGGACAGGGGACAGATACGCAGTATTTT; CDR3aa: CASSGQGTDTQYF
j_gene: TRBJ2-2; v_gene: TRBV19; abundance: -; d_gene: -; CDR3nt: TGTGCCAGTAGTGCCCCCGGGTCCCGGACCGGGGAGCTGTTTTTT; CDR3aa: CASSAPGSRTGELFF
j_gene: TRBJ2-7; v_gene: TRBV23-1; abundance: -; d_gene: -; CDR3nt: TGCGCCAGCGTCCCCCTTCCGGACAGTTATTCCTACGAGCAGTACTTC; CDR3aa: CASVPLPDSYSYEQYF
j_gene: TRBJ2-7; v_gene: TRBV28; abundance: few; d_gene: -; CDR3nt: TGTGCCAGCAGTCCCCCGCCGGCCTACGAGCAGTACTTC; CDR3aa: CASSPPPAYEQYF
j_gene: TRBJ2-7; v_gene: TRBV2; abundance: -; d_gene: TRBD1; CDR3nt: TGTGCCAGCAGCGCCGGGACAGGGTGGACCTACGAGCAGTACTTC; CDR3aa: CASSAGTGWTYEQYF
j_gene: TRBJ2-1; v_gene: TRBV2; abundance: -; d_gene: TRBD1; CDR3nt: TGTGCCAGCAGAGACAGGGGGCACTCTAATGAGCAGTTCTTC; CDR3aa: CASRDRGHSNEQFF
j_gene: TRBJ2-7; v_gene: TRBV2; abundance: medium-sized; d_gene: -; CDR3nt: TGTGCCAGCAGTGAAGGAGAACTCGAATACGAGCAGTACTTC; CDR3aa: CASSEGELEYEQYF
j_gene: TRBJ1-2; v_gene: TRBV5-6; abundance: -; d_gene: TRBD1; CDR3nt: TGTGCCAGCAGACCGGGACAGGTTCCCTATGGCTACACCTTC; CDR3aa: CASRPGQVPYGYTF
j_gene: TRBJ2-3; v_gene: TRBV9; abundance: medium-sized; d_gene: -; CDR3nt: TGTGCATCGAGGGGCACAGATACGCAGTATTTT; CDR3aa: CASRGTDTQYF
j_gene: TRBJ2-4; v_gene: TRBV2; abundance: -; d_gene: TRBD1; CDR3nt: TGTGCCAGCAGTGAACGGGGACAGGACGTAAAGTACTTC; CDR3aa: CASSERGQDVKYF
j_gene: TRBJ2-7; v_gene: TRBV19; abundance: -; d_gene: TRBD1; CDR3nt: TGTGCCAGTAGTATATGGGGGACAGGATACGAGCAGTACTTC; CDR3aa: CASSIWGTGYEQYF
j_gene: TRBJ2-2; v_gene: TRBV9; abundance: -; d_gene: -; CDR3nt: TGTGCCAGCAGCGCCGGGACATTCGCCGGGGAGCTGTTTTTT; CDR3aa: CASSAGTFAGELFF
j_gene: TRBJ2-3; v_gene: TRBV7-2; abundance: few; d_gene: -; CDR3nt: TGTGCCAGCAGCTTAGAGTCCATCAGTAGCACAGATACGCAGTATTTT; CDR3aa: CASSLESISSTDTQYF
j_gene: TRBJ2-3; v_gene: TRBV14; abundance: few; d_gene: TRBD2; CDR3nt: TGTGCCAGCAGCCAAGTGTCTAGCGGGGGAGCAGATACGCAGTATTTT; CDR3aa: CASSQVSSGGADTQYF
j_gene: TRBJ2-1; v_gene: TRBV5-1; abundance: -; d_gene: -; CDR3nt: TGCGCCAGCAGCTTGCGCTCCTACAATGAGCAGTTCTTC; CDR3aa: CASSLRSYNEQFF
j_gene: TRBJ1-1; v_gene: TRBV5-1; abundance: -; d_gene: -; CDR3nt: TGCGCCAGCAGCCAGTCAGGGTTCGGGACTGAAGCTTTCTTT; CDR3aa: CASSQSGFGTEAFF
j_gene: TRBJ2-5; v_gene: TRBV18; abundance: -; d_gene: TRBD2; CDR3nt: TGTGCCAGCTCACGGCTAGCGGGGGGCCAAGAGACCCAGTACTTC; CDR3aa: CASSRLAGGQETQYF
j_gene: TRBJ1-1; v_gene: TRBV13; abundance: -; d_gene: -; CDR3nt: TGTGCCAGCAGCCAGGGACATTTGAACACTGAAGCTTTCTTT; CDR3aa: CASSQGHLNTEAFF
j_gene: TRBJ2-1; v_gene: TRBV9; abundance: -; d_gene: TRBD1; CDR3nt: TGTGCCAGCACCCCGGGACAGGGATCTTACAATGAGCAGTTCTTC; CDR3aa: CASTPGQGSYNEQFF
j_gene: TRBJ2-1; v_gene: TRBV9; abundance: -; d_gene: TRBD1; CDR3nt: TGTGCCAGCAGCTACGACAGGGACGAGCAGTTCTTC; CDR3aa: CASSYDRDEQFF
j_gene: TRBJ1-2; v_gene: TRBV10-1; abundance: -; d_gene: TRBD1; CDR3nt: TGCGCCAGCAGCCGGGACAGGGGGGACTATGGCTACACCTTC; CDR3aa: CASSRDRGDYGYTF
j_gene: TRBJ1-5; v_gene: TRBV1; abundance: -; d_gene: -; CDR3nt: TGCACCAGCAGCCCGAGGAGGAGCAATCAGCCCCAGCATTTT; CDR3aa: CTSSPRRSNQPQHF
j_gene: TRBJ2-7; v_gene: TRBV21-1; abundance: -; d_gene: -; CDR3nt: TGTGCCAGCAGTCCGACAGGTAGCTCCTACGAGCAGTACTTC; CDR3aa: CASSPTGSSYEQYF
j_gene: TRBJ2-2; v_gene: TRBV5-5; abundance: medium-sized; d_gene: -; CDR3nt: TGTGCCAGCAGCTTCTTTTCGGGGGGCCACACCGGGGAGCTGTTTTTT; CDR3aa: CASSFFSGGHTGELFF
j_gene: TRBJ2-2; v_gene: TRBV19; abundance: few; d_gene: -; CDR3nt: TGTGCCAGTAGTAGGTTCATACAGGGAACCGGGGAGCTGTTTTTT; CDR3aa: CASSRFIQGTGELFF
j_gene: TRBJ2-6; v_gene: TRBV2; abundance: -; d_gene: -; CDR3nt: TGTGCCAGCACTGGACATTCCAGCTCTGGGGCCAACGTCCTGACTTTC; CDR3aa: CASTGHSSSGANVLTF
j_gene: TRBJ2-5; v_gene: TRBV28; abundance: few; d_gene: -; CDR3nt: TGTGCCAGCAGTTTGACCAGGGCTCCTGAGGAGACCCAGTACTTC; CDR3aa: CASSLTRAPEETQYF
j_gene: TRBJ1-1; v_gene: TRBV6-6; abundance: few; d_gene: -; CDR3nt: TGTGCCAGCAGCCACATTCGAATGAACACTGAAGCTTTCTTT; CDR3aa: CASSHIRMNTEAFF
j_gene: TRBJ2-3; v_gene: TRBV19; abundance: -; d_gene: TRBD2; CDR3nt: TGTGCCAGTAGTATCCGGCTAGCGGGGACAGATACGCAGTATTTT; CDR3aa: CASSIRLAGTDTQYF
j_gene: TRBJ2-4; v_gene: TRBV7-8; abundance: -; d_gene: -; CDR3nt: TGTGCCAGCAGCTTAGTTGGTACAGCCAGCATGTACTTC; CDR3aa: CASSLVGTASMYF
j_gene: TRBJ2-2; v_gene: TRBV27; abundance: -; d_gene: TRBD1; CDR3nt: TGTGCCAGCAGAAGGGACAGGGGCCTCGGGGAGCTGTTTTTT; CDR3aa: CASRRDRGLGELFF
j_gene: TRBJ1-2; v_gene: TRBV19; abundance: -; d_gene: -; CDR3nt: TGTGCCAGTAGTATCCGGAGCGACCGGGGCTACACCTTC; CDR3aa: CASSIRSDRGYTF
j_gene: TRBJ1-6; v_gene: TRBV4-1; abundance: -; d_gene: -; CDR3nt: TGCGCCAGCAGCCAAGACAGCTCCTATAATTCACCCCTCCACTTT; CDR3aa: CASSQDSSYNSPLHF
j_gene: TRBJ2-7; v_gene: TRBV11-1; abundance: few; d_gene: -; CDR3nt: TGTGCCAGCAGCTTACACAGGAGCTACGAGCAGTACTTC; CDR3aa: CASSLHRSYEQYF
j_gene: TRBJ2-3; v_gene: TRBV4-2; abundance: few; d_gene: TRBD2; CDR3nt: TGTGCCAGCAGCCAGGGACTAGTCGTTCCAGATACGCAGTATTTT; CDR3aa: CASSQGLVVPDTQYF
j_gene: TRBJ1-6; v_gene: TRBV18; abundance: -; d_gene: -; CDR3nt: TGTGCCAGCTCACCAAATTCTGGCGGGCCCTATAATTCACCCCTCCACTTT; CDR3aa: CASSPNSGGPYNSPLHF
j_gene: TRBJ1-6; v_gene: TRBV6-1; abundance: -; d_gene: -; CDR3nt: TGTGCCAGCAGGGCACGAGTACTAGGTAATTCACCCCTCCACTTT; CDR3aa: CASRARVLGNSPLHF
j_gene: TRBJ1-4; v_gene: TRBV13; abundance: -; d_gene: -; CDR3nt: TGTGCCAGCAGCTTAAAGGGGGAAAAACTGTTTTTT; CDR3aa: CASSLKGEKLFF
j_gene: TRBJ1-3; v_gene: TRBV7-9; abundance: -; d_gene: -; CDR3nt: TGTGCCGGGGGACAACACTCTGGAAACACCATATATTTT; CDR3aa: CAGGQHSGNTIYF
j_gene: TRBJ2-3; v_gene: TRBV15; abundance: medium-sized; d_gene: -; CDR3nt: TGTGCCACCAGCGCCGAGGGGGTTCCGAGATATCAAGATACGCAGTATTTT; CDR3aa: CATSAEGVPRYQDTQYF